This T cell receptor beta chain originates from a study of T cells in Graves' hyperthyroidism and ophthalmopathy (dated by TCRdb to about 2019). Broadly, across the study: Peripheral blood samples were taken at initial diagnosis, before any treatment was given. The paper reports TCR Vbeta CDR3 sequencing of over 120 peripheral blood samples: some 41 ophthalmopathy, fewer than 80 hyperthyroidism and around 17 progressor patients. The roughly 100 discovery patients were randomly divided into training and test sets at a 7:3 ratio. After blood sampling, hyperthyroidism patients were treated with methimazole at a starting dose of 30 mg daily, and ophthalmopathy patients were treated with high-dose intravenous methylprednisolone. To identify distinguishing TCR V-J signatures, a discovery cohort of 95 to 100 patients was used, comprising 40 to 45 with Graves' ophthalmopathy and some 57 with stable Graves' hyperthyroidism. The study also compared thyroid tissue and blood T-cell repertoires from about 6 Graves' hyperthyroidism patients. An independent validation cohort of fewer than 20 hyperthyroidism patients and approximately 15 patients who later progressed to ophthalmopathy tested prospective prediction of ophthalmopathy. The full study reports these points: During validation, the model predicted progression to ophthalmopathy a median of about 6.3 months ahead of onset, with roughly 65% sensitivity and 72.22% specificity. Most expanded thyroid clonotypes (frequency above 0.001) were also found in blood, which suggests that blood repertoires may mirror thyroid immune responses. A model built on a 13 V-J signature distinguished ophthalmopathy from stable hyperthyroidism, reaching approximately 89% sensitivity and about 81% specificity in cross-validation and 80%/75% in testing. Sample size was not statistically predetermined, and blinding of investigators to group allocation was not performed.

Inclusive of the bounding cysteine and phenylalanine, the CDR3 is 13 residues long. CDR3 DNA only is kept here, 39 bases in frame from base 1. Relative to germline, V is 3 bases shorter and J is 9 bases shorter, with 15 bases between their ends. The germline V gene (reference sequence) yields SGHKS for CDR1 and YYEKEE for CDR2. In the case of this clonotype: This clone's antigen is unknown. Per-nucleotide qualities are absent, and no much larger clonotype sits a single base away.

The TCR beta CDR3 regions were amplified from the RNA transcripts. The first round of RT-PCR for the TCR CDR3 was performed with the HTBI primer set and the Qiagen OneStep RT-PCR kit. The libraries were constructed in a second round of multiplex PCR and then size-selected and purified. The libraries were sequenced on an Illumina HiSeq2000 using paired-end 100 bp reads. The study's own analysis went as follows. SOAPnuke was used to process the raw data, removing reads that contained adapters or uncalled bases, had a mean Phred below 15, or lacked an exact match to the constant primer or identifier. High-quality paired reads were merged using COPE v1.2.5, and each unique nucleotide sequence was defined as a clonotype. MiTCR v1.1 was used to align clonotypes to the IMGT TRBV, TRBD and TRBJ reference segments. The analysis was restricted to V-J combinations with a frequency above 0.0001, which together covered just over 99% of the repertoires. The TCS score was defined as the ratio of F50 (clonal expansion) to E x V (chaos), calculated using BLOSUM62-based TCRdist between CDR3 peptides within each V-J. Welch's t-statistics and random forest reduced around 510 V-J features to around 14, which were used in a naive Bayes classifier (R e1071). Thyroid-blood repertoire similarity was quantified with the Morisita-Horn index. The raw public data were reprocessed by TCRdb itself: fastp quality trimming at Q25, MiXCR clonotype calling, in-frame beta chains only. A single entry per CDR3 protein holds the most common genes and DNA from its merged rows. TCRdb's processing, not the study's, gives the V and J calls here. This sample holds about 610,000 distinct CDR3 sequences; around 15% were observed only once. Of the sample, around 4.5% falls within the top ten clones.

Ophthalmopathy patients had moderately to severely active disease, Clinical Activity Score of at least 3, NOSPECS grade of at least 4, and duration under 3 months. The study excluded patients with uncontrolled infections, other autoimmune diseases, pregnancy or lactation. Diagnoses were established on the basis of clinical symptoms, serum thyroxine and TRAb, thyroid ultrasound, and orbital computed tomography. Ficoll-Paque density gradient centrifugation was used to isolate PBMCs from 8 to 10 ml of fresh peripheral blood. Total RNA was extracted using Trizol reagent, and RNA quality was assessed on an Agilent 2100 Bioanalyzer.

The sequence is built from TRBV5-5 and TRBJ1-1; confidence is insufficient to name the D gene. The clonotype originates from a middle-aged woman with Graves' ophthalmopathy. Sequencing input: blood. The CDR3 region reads CASSSNPGNQAFF. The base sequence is TGTGCCAGCAGCTCGAACCCCGGGAATCAAGCTTTCTTT.